The clone carrying this T cell receptor beta chain has just a few counts. Every isolated RNA sample was fully reverse transcribed, so sequencing captured expressed TCRB transcripts. Profiled with immunoSEQ multiplex PCR; TCRdb holds only in-frame clones, not every one. Here the sample spans under 800,000 clones, around 15% being singletons. The data originate from a study of beta chain features in type 1 diabetes. Purity (above 95%) was reached by all sorted populations. The CDR3 extends over 13 amino acids. With 9 bases removed from V and 6 bases from J, the gap between germline ends came to 18 bases. Germline CDR1 and CDR2: MDHEN and SYDVKM.

The source material was naive CD4+ T cells from blood. This rearrangement joins TRBV28 to TRBJ2-7; D perhaps matches TRBD1 (5 bases). The TCR sequence derives from a man aged 18 to 30 in good health. The CDR3 loop is CASDSLVGIEQYF. In DNA form, the CDR3 reads TGTGCCAGTGACAGTCTGGTTGGGATCGAGCAGTACTTC.